Detailed here is one T cell receptor beta chain. The sample holds a few counts of this clone. Its specific antigen is unknown. Per-nucleotide qualities are absent, and no much larger clonotype sits a single base away. In the prospective study, participants were about 18 to 95 years old, resided in about two dozen geographic areas of the United States, and were enrolled through a virtual design. In the prospective study, participants were assigned to cohorts based on the clinical history participants reported in a screening survey and a study questionnaire. Exposed participants had been in contact with someone with a PCR-confirmed or clinician-diagnosed COVID-19 case within 2 weeks of study entry. Mobile phlebotomists in the prospective study collected whole blood, serum and a nasopharyngeal or oropharyngeal swab from every participant. Over a roughly 2-month period, participants in the prospective study had the option of providing additional blood draws and questionnaires. Before DNA extraction, prospective study blood samples were shipped either frozen or at room temperature.

TCRbeta CDR3 regions were amplified from genomic DNA using the immunoSEQ Assay, a bias-controlled multiplex PCR. In the original analysis: The number of nucleated cells in each sample was estimated by amplification of reference gene primers within the assay. To quantify the absolute abundance of each unique TCRbeta CDR3 rearrangement, sequence reads were collapsed and filtered. For each sample, productive Simpson clonality was calculated by taking the square root of Simpson's diversity index across productive rearrangements. In TCRdb, the immuneACCESS table is reduced to in-frame sequences with V and J assigned. These tables do not hold every clone; where another copy was compared, an unresolved V gene accounts for under half, and the others remain unexplained. Clonal size and the V and J genes are those of that table, whereas D and trimming came from the DNA. The sample table contains approximately 260,000 clones; only one count was recorded for roughly 81% of them. The ten largest clones take up approximately 6.6% of the sample.

This sample was included in a study of blood T cell repertoires in COVID-19 (dated by TCRdb to 2020 to 2021). About the investigation overall: The collaborator samples originated in the United States, Italy and Spain and spanned the acute and convalescent phases of COVID-19. The prospective study material was composed of cDNA or gDNA derived from T cells, B-cell-depleted T cells, or PBMCs. The repertoires were released in a freely available public database meant as a resource for research on the immune response to SARS-CoV-2. Samples came from the ongoing ImmuneRACE study (first 160 participants) plus 1,254 subjects from 6 global collaborators. Where available, HLA class I and class II types were obtained from metadata supplied by the sample provider rather than from assay-based typing. Sample metadata almost always included a de-identified subject ID, COVID-19 status, age in years and sex. Deeply sampled blood TCRbeta repertoires from subjects exposed to, actively infected with, or recovered from COVID-19 were included in the dataset. Here is what the overall study found, with its caveats: How much clinical and demographic metadata was included differed by source and by participant, and the metadata was provided uncurated.

Sequencing used PBMCs or T cells enriched from blood (not recorded which). The source is a woman in her fifties or sixties who had been exposed to COVID-19.

The nucleotide sequence reads as follows: TGCAGCGTGCGGACAGGTAGCAATCAGCCCCAGCATTTT. Its protein reads: CSVRTGSNQPQHF. The rearrangement joined TRBV29-1 to TRBJ1-5; TRBD1 agrees with 7 junctional bases. The CDR3 contains 13 residues, cysteine and phenylalanine counted. The only DNA kept is the CDR3, 39 bases in frame from the first base. V is pruned by 6 bases and J by 0 bases, leaving 2 bases of the junction without a gene match. For CDR1 and CDR2, the germline V gene lists SQVTM and ANQGSEA.